The following is a TCR beta chain sequence with its context. As yet, its antigen is unknown. Extracted RNA was reverse transcribed, and the resulting cDNA served as sequencing template. Assay used: immunoSEQ multiplex PCR; TCRdb lists only in-frame clones, some missing. The repertoire consists of 80,000 or so clones, with around 67% occurring once and the leading ten covering around 24%. Looked up from germline, CDR1 is SQVTM and CDR2 is ANQGSEA. V was pared by 4 bases and J by 10 bases, with 8 bases between. CDR3 size: 10 residues. The sample originates from a study of CD8+ T cells in alopecia areata. Overall study results and limits: Persistence of many expanded lesional clones was seen in scalp and blood during tofacitinib. The treated group had a single nonresponder, limiting CD8+ expansion-response conclusions.

Documented treatment: oral pan-JAK inhibitor, 5-10 mg twice daily. The sample in question was CD8+ T cells sorted from blood, obtained at week 24, from a patient treated with tofacitinib. The chain employs TRBV29-1 and TRBJ2-1; D gene unclear. The sequence derives from a human donor with alopecia areata. The CDR3 reads CSVASREQFF. DNA for the CDR3: TGCAGCGTTGCATCGCGAGAGCAGTTCTTC.